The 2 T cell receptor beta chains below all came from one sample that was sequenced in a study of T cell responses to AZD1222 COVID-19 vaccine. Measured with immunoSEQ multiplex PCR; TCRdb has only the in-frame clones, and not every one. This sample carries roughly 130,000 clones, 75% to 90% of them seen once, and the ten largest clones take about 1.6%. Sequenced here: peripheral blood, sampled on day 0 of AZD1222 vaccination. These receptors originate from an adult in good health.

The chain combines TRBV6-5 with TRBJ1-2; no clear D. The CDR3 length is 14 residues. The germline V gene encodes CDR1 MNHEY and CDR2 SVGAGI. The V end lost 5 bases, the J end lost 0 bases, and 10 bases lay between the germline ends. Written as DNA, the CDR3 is TGTGCCAGCAGTCACGGCGTAGCTAACTATGGCTACACCTTC. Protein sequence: CASSHGVANYGYTF.

CDR3 sequence: CASSFRGASSYEQYF. CDR3 nucleotide sequence: TGTGCCAGCAGTTTTAGAGGGGCCAGCTCCTACGAGCAGTACTTC. The chain is built from TRBV28 and TRBJ2-7, with D perhaps TRBD1 or TRBD2 (5 bases each). Germline CDR1 and CDR2: MDHEN and SYDVKM. V dropped 3 bases and J dropped 0 bases, with 12 bases sitting between them. CDR3 length: 15 residues.